This T cell receptor (beta chain) was obtained from a study of shared T cell receptors in the human thymus. Germline CDR1 reads SGHDN; CDR2 reads FVKESK. The CDR3 contains 13 residues. Trimming pared 4 bases from V and 0 bases from J, leaving 7 bases between. Assay used: immunoSEQ multiplex PCR; TCRdb lists only in-frame clones, some missing. The sample contains 600,000 to 900,000 clones, 80% to 90% of which appear only once. This sample also belongs to another study, concerning human thymus T cells. From that second work: Donors were healthy Finnish infants having corrective surgery for congenital heart defects. Resections obtained during corrective heart surgery supplied the thymus tissue. Among thymic and blood repertoires, usage of V and J genes appeared biased. Reports from related research described highly overlapping thymic repertoires among unrelated individuals.

The sample taken for sequencing was thymocytes. This clonotype was obtained from a girl under three years old with a congenital heart defect. The chain recombines TRBV14 with TRBJ2-7; no definite D call. The CDR3 DNA is TGTGCCAGCAGCCCGAGGATCTCCTACGAGCAGTACTTC. Its protein is CASSPRISYEQYF. Full variable domain (remainder filled in from reference TRBV14 and TRBJ2-7): EAGVTQFPSHSVIEKGQTVTLRCDPISGHDNLYWYRRVMGKEIKFLLHFVKESKQDESGMPNNRFLAERTGGTYSTLKVQPAELEDSGVYFCASSPRISYEQYFGPGTRLTVT.